This T cell receptor (beta chain) originates from a study of blood T cell repertoires in COVID-19. The overall study: Specimens from acute and convalescent COVID-19 originated in the United States, Italy and Spain. From T cells, B-cell-depleted T cells, or PBMCs came the material, which was cDNA or gDNA.

This clone occurred a few times. TCRdb's table, derived via immunoSEQ multiplex PCR, lists solely in-frame clones and lacks some. This sample carries fewer than 350,000 clones, 81% of them seen once, and the ten largest clones take over 2.5%. The CDR3 is 13 residues long. Germline V gene data show CDR1 as SGDLS and CDR2 as YYNGEE. With V trimmed by 7 bases and J by 4 bases, 4 bases remained unmatched. This rearrangement joins TRBV9 to TRBJ2-1; 8 bases line up with TRBD2. The specimen was peripheral blood. This receptor was taken from a woman aged 55-69 years with active or convalescent COVID-19. This chain's CDR3 is CASASGLYNEQFF. The CDR3 bases are TGTGCCAGCGCTAGCGGGTTATACAATGAGCAGTTCTTC.